This entry features one TCR beta chain sequence. Germline lookup yields CDR1 LGHDT and CDR2 YNNKEL (reference sequence). The V end lost 6 bases, the J end lost 6 bases, and 14 bases lay between the germline ends. CDR3 length equals 13 residues. These data belong to a study of blood T cell repertoires in COVID-19. Some clones are missing from TCRdb's copy, which holds only in-frame ones; the method was immunoSEQ multiplex PCR. The sample has about 140,000 clones, over 60% seen once; the top ten hold 4.5%. Sequencing was done on a sample of peripheral blood. The gene calls are TRBV3-1 (or the pseudogene TRBV3-2) and TRBJ1-2, with D possibly TRBD1 on 5 matching bases. The sequence was obtained from a woman older than 75 with active or convalescent COVID-19. CDR3 sequence: CASRWTTGDGYTF. The CDR3 DNA sequence: TGTGCCAGCAGATGGACAACGGGCGATGGCTACACCTTC.